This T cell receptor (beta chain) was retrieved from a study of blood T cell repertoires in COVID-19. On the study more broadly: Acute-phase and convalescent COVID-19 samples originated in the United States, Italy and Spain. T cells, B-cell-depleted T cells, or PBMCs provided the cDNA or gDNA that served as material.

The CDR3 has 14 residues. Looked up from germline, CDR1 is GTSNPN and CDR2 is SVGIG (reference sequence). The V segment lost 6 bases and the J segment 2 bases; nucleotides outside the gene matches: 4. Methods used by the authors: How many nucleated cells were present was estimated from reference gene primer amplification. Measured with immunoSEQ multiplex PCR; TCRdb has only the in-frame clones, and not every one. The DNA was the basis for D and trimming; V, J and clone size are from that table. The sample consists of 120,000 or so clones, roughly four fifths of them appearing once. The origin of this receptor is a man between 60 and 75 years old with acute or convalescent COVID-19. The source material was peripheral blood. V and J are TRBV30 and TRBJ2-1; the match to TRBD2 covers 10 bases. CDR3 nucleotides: TGTGCCTGTCCAACTAGCGGGGCCTACAATGAGCAGTTCTTC. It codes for CACPTSGAYNEQFF.